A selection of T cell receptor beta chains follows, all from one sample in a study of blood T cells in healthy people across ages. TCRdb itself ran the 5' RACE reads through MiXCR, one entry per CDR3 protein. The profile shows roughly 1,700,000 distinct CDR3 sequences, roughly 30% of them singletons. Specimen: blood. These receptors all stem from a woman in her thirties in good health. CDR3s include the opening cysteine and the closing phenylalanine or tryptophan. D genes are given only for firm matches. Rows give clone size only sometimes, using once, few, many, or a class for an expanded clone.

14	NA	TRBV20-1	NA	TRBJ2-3	CSARPLLGTDTQYF	TGCAGTGCTAGGCCCCTCTTGGGCACAGATACGCAGTATTTT
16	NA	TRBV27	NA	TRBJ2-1	CASSLWGLPPDNEQFF	TGTGCCAGCAGTTTATGGGGACTTCCGCCGGACAATGAGCAGTTCTTC
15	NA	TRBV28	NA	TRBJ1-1	CASSWGNNMNTEAFF	TGTGCCAGCTCATGGGGGAATAATATGAATACTGAAGCTTTCTTT
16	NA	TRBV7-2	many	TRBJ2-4	CASSPRDLIAKNIQYF	TGTGCCAGCAGCCCCCGGGACTTAATAGCCAAAAACATTCAGTACTTC
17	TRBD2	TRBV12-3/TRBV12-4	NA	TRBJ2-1	CASSWTSRRSSYNEQFF	TGTGCCAGCAGTTGGACTAGCAGGAGGAGCTCCTACAATGAGCAGTTCTTC
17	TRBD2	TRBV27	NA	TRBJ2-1	CASTTLGLAGAYNEQFF	TGTGCCAGCACCACCCTAGGACTAGCGGGAGCCTACAATGAGCAGTTCTTC
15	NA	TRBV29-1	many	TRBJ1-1	CSAVPGQGMNTEAFF	TGCAGCGCGGTCCCGGGACAAGGAATGAACACTGAAGCTTTCTTT
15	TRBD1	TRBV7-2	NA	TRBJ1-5	CASSSGGDRNQPQHF	TGTGCCAGCAGCTCTGGAGGGGACAGGAATCAGCCCCAGCATTTT
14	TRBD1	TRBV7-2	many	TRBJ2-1	CAKGGASSYNEQFF	TGTGCCAAAGGGGGCGCGAGCTCCTACAATGAGCAGTTCTTC
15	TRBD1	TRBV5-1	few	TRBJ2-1	CASSLETGAYNEQFF	TGCGCCAGCAGCTTGGAAACAGGGGCCTACAATGAGCAGTTCTTC
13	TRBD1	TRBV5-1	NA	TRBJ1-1	CASRGTGIAEAFF	TGCGCCAGCAGGGGGACAGGGATAGCTGAAGCTTTCTTT
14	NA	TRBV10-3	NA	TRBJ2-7	CATFKTAISYEQYF	TGTGCCACCTTCAAGACAGCGATCTCCTACGAGCAGTACTTC
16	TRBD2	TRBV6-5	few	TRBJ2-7	CASSYKLAGAGWEQYF	TGTGCCAGCAGTTACAAACTAGCGGGAGCGGGGTGGGAGCAGTACTTC
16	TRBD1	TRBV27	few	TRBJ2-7	CASSTTGDLFSYEQYF	TGTGCCAGCAGTACTACAGGGGACCTCTTCTCCTACGAGCAGTACTTC
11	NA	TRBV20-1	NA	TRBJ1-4	CSATGAEKLFF	TGCAGTGCGACCGGAGCCGAAAAACTGTTTTTT
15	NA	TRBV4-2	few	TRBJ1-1	CASSQEKGADTEAFF	TGTGCCAGCAGCCAAGAAAAGGGAGCTGACACTGAAGCTTTCTTT
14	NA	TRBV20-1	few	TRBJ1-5	CSARGGSSNQPQHF	TGCAGTGCTAGGGGGGGATCTAGCAATCAGCCCCAGCATTTT
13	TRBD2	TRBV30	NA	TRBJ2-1	CAWSLAGYNEQFF	TGTGCCTGGAGTTTAGCGGGGTACAATGAGCAGTTCTTC
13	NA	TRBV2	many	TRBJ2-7	CATKPSRNYEQYF	TGTGCCACTAAGCCCTCCCGTAACTACGAGCAGTACTTC
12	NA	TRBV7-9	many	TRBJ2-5	CASSWGEETQYF	TGTGCCAGCAGCTGGGGGGAAGAGACCCAGTACTTC
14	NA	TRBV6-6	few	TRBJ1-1	CASSPHGRDTEAFF	TGTGCCAGCAGCCCCCATGGCAGGGACACTGAAGCTTTCTTT
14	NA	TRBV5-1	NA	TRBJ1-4	CASSADGGVYGLFF	TGCGCCAGCAGCGCCGACGGGGGGGTGTACGGTCTGTTTTTT
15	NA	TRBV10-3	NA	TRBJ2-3	CAISEWRGRADTQYF	TGTGCCATCAGTGAGTGGAGGGGGAGAGCAGATACGCAGTATTTT
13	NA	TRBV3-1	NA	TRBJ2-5	CASSQMVQETQYF	TGTGCCAGCAGCCAGATGGTCCAAGAGACCCAGTACTTC
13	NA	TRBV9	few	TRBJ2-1	CASSRGRINEQFF	TGTGCCAGCAGCCGTGGACGGATCAATGAGCAGTTCTTC
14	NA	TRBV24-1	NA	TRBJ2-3	CATSDAVPTDTQYF	TGTGCCACCAGCGATGCGGTCCCCACAGATACGCAGTATTTT
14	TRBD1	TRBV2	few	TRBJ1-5	CASSESQGDQPQHF	TGTGCCAGCAGTGAATCCCAGGGGGATCAGCCCCAGCATTTT
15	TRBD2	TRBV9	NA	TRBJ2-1	CASSGRLAGFNEQFF	TGTGCCAGCAGTGGAAGACTAGCGGGATTCAATGAGCAGTTCTTC
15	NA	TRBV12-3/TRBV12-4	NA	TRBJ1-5	CASRARGPDNQPQHF	TGTGCCAGCAGGGCCCGGGGGCCTGACAATCAGCCCCAGCATTTT
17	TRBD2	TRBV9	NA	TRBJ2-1	CASSVESRAGGGNEQFF	TGTGCCAGCAGCGTAGAAAGCCGAGCGGGAGGAGGGAATGAGCAGTTCTTC
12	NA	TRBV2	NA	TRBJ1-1	CTSKDPGTEAFF	TGTACCAGCAAAGATCCAGGAACTGAAGCTTTCTTT
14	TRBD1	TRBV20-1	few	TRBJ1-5	CSAAGQGGRQPQHF	TGCAGTGCTGCAGGGCAGGGGGGTCGTCAGCCCCAGCATTTT
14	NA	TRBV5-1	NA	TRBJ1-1	CASSFGSGYTEAFF	TGCGCCAGCAGCTTCGGATCGGGGTACACTGAAGCTTTCTTT
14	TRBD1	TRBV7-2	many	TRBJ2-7	CASSFSGQVYEQYF	TGTGCCAGCAGCTTCAGTGGACAGGTGTACGAGCAGTACTTC
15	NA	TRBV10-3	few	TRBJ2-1	CAISDDKASYSEQFF	TGTGCCATCAGTGACGACAAAGCTTCCTACAGTGAGCAGTTCTTC
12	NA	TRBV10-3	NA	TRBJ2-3	CAISEFADTQYF	TGTGCCATCAGTGAGTTCGCAGATACGCAGTATTTT
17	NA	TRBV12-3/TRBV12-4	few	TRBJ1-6	CASSFSAYSSYNSPLHF	TGTGCCAGCAGTTTCTCGGCCTATAGCTCCTATAATTCACCCCTCCACTTT